This passage covers 19 T cell receptor beta chains from one sample sequenced in a study of T-cell memory formation after mild COVID-19. From the 5' RACE reads, TCRdb called clonotypes with MiXCR, one entry per CDR3 protein. The table shows just over 350,000 distinct CDR3 sequences, with approximately 15% occurring only once. The specimen was PBMCs or a T cell subset sorted from them (not recorded which). Receptors were obtained from a man younger than 35 who had mild COVID-19 (a few samples of this study predate the infection). Cell type and time point are not known.

The chain recombines TRBV20-1 with TRBJ2-3, with TRBD1 matching over 7 bases. The CDR3 is 14 residues long. Germline V lookup: CDR1 DFQATT, CDR2 SNEGSKA (reference sequence). The V and J ends lost 5 bases and 8 bases, in that order; junction bases with no gene match: 13. CDR3 nucleotides: TGCAGTGCTGCGTTACAGGGGACGCCGGGTACGCAGTATTTT. Its translation is CSAALQGTPGTQYF.

This clonotype was recorded many times. The V and J genes are TRBV4-1 and TRBJ2-1; 9 bases are shared with TRBD2. This CDR3 region has 14 residues. The V segment lost 5 bases and the J segment 8 bases; nucleotides outside the gene matches: 7. Germline CDR1 reads MGHRA; CDR2 reads YSYEKL. The CDR3 DNA reads TGCGCCAGCAGCTTCCTAGGCGGGGGGGATGAGCAGTTCTTC. This codes for CASSFLGGGDEQFF.

The rearrangement links TRBV11-2 to TRBJ1-4; D remains unclear. The CDR3 length is 16 residues. The V and J ends lost 2 bases and 1 base respectively, with 11 bases between them. Germline V gives CDR1 SGHAT, CDR2 FQNNGV. The CDR3, as DNA: TGTGCCAGCAGCTTATCACGCGGGGTAACTAATGAAAAACTGTTTTTT. It codes for CASSLSRGVTNEKLFF.

In this sample, this clonotype turned up a few times. V is TRBV6-4 and J is TRBJ2-1; D gene ambiguous. V was trimmed by 4 bases and J by 4 bases, leaving 14 bases between them. CDR1 MRHNA and CDR2 SNTAGT come from the germline V gene. The CDR3 has 15 amino acids. Here the CDR3 DNA reads TGTGCCAGCAGTGGCGAGTGGGGAAGGTACAATGAGCAGTTCTTC. It codes for CASSGEWGRYNEQFF.

This chain uses TRBV3-1 with TRBJ2-1, with TRBD1 matching over 9 bases. Germline trimming cut 0 bases from V and 3 bases from J; bases unmatched to any gene: 6. The CDR3 consists of 17 residues. Germline-derived CDR1 and CDR2 are LGHDT and YNNKEL (reference sequence). CDR3 DNA sequence: TGTGCCAGCAGCCAAGATTTAACAGGGGGCTTCTACAATGAGCAGTTCTTC. Translation gives CASSQDLTGGFYNEQFF.

A few counts support this clonotype. This rearrangement joins TRBV18 to TRBJ2-7; no definite D call. Germline CDR1 is KGHSH and CDR2 is LQKENI. The CDR3 extends over 12 amino acids. The V gene lost 5 bases and the J gene lost 7 bases, with 12 bases spanning the gap. The CDR3 sequence is CASSGSLGEQYF. For the CDR3, the DNA is TGTGCCAGCTCAGGGTCCCTAGGGGAGCAGTACTTC.

J is TRBJ1-5 and V is TRBV4-3; D perhaps matches TRBD1 (5 bases). The CDR3 runs 14 residues. Trimming pared 8 bases from V and 0 bases from J, leaving 11 bases between. The germline CDR1 and CDR2 sequences are LGHNA and YSLEER. For the CDR3, the DNA is TGCGCCAGCGGCAGGGATGCTAGCAATCAGCCCCAGCATTTT. As protein: CASGRDASNQPQHF.

J is TRBJ2-7 and V is TRBV6-1; the D is unclear. V was shortened by 4 bases and J by 6 bases, with 10 bases between the two germline ends. Germline V lookup: CDR1 MNHNS, CDR2 SASEGT. The CDR3 extends over 12 amino acids. The CDR3 nucleotides are TGTGCCAGCAGTGCGGTGCACCCCGAGCAGTACGTC. Translation: CASSAVHPEQYV.

The V call is TRBV9, the J call TRBJ2-7; a weak D match, TRBD2 (5 bases). Germline V gene sequence: CDR1 SGDLS, CDR2 YYNGEE. Trimming removed 0 bases at V and 1 base at J, with 14 bases between. The CDR3 has 16 residues. The CDR3 bases are TGTGCCAGCAGCGTAGTACCTAGCCGACTTTCCTACGAGCAGTACGTC. As protein: CASSVVPSRLSYEQYV.

This clonotype was counted at least ten times. V gene TRBV7-8 combines with J gene TRBJ2-3; D is ambiguous. V lost 4 bases, J lost 6 bases, and 8 bases lay in between. CDR3 size: 12 residues. Germline assignment: CDR1 SGHVS and CDR2 FQNEAQ. The CDR3 spells CASSSLSDTQYF. CDR3 nucleotides: TGTGCCAGCAGCTCCCTGTCTGATACGCAGTATTTT.

This clonotype was detected many times. V gene TRBV18 combines with J gene TRBJ2-5; possible D gene TRBD1, 6 bases. Looked up from germline, CDR1 is KGHSH and CDR2 is LQKENI. Trimming left V 1 base short and J 3 bases short, with 9 bases between. The CDR3 length is 14 residues. The CDR3 nucleotides are TGTGCCAGCTCACCACTGACAGGAGAAGAGACCCAGTACTTC. Its translation is CASSPLTGEETQYF.

This chain connects TRBV29-1 to TRBJ1-5, with 8 nucleotides matching TRBD1. Unmatched junction bases numbered 25, after V lost 5 bases and J lost 1 base. Germline CDR1 SQVTM, CDR2 ANQGSEA. The CDR3 spans 21 residues. The CDR3 DNA sequence: TGCAGCGTTCTACAGTGCGGGACAGGACTTGGCAGTACGAGGAGCAATCAGCCCCAGCATTTT. Translation: CSVLQCGTGLGSTRSNQPQHF.

This clonotype was seen only a few times. The chain links TRBV20-1 to TRBJ2-3; TRBD2 might be the D (6 bases). This CDR3 is built from 13 residues. V lost 3 bases, J lost 4 bases, and 11 bases lay in between. Germline CDR1 and CDR2: DFQATT and SNEGSKA (reference sequence). The DNA of the CDR3 is TGCAGTGCTAGGGAGGAGGGTCCAGATACGCAGTATTTT. Its protein product is CSAREEGPDTQYF.

This clonotype was picked up many times. The CDR3 DNA sequence: TGCGCCAGCAGCACCGACAGGGAGCACGGGGAGCTGTTTTTT. This encodes CASSTDREHGELFF. The chain is built from TRBV5-1 and TRBJ2-2, with 7 nucleotides matching TRBD1. The length of the CDR3 is 14 residues. Germline CDR1 SGHRS, CDR2 YFSETQ. The junction had 7 bases not matched to a gene; V was cut back by 4 bases and J by 7 bases.

This clonotype was counted many times. The gene calls are TRBV12-3 or TRBV12-4 and TRBJ1-4; D unresolved. V lost 5 bases and J lost 0, with 10 bases in between. The length of the CDR3 is 15 residues. CDR3 sequence: CASSLNSATNEKLFF. CDR3 in DNA: TGTGCCAGCAGTCTTAACTCGGCAACTAATGAAAAACTGTTTTTT.

The CDR3 sequence is CASSYGYNQPQHF. In DNA, the CDR3 is TGTGCCAGCAGTTACGGGTACAATCAGCCCCAGCATTTT. The chain couples TRBV12-3 or TRBV12-4 to TRBJ1-5; D is ambiguous. Trimming took 4 bases from V and 3 from J, leaving 7 bases between them. This CDR3 comprises 13 residues.

This clonotype appeared many times. The chain uses TRBV9 and TRBJ2-4, with 9 bases lining up with TRBD2. The CDR3 has 17 residues. The V gene's germline CDR1 is SGDLS and CDR2 YYNGEE. The trim removed 2 bases at V and 8 bases at J, leaving 14 bases unmatched. CDR3 sequence (DNA): TGTGCCAGCAGCGTCCAACCGGCGGGGGGGCCGAGGGACATTCAGTACTTC. Amino acid sequence: CASSVQPAGGPRDIQYF.

The J gene is TRBJ2-5, the V gene TRBV7-9; 8 nucleotides line up with TRBD1. The CDR3 extends over 15 amino acids. V dropped 8 bases and J dropped 2; count of bases not matched to a gene: 10. From germline, CDR1 is SEHNR and CDR2 FQNEAQ (reference sequence). The CDR3 DNA reads TGTGCCAGCGGAATTGGACAGGGCGAACAAGAGACCCAGTACTTC. Protein: CASGIGQGEQETQYF. Variable domain in full (rest from reference TRBV7-9 and TRBJ2-5): DTGVSQNPRHKITKRGQNVTFRCDPISEHNRLYWYRQTLGQGPEFLTYFQNEAQLEKSRLLSDRFSAERPKGSFSTLEIQRTEQGDSAMYLCASGIGQGEQETQYFGPGTRLLVL.

The rearrangement uses TRBV18 and TRBJ1-1, with a weak D call TRBD1 (6 bases). V gave up 5 bases and J gave up 0 bases, with 13 bases separating them. The CDR3 extends over 15 amino acids. Germline V lookup: CDR1 KGHSH, CDR2 LQKENI. The CDR3 DNA sequence: TGTGCCAGCTCAACCGCACAGGGTTTGAACACTGAAGCTTTCTTT. Translated: CASSTAQGLNTEAFF. The whole variable domain, filled in from reference TRBV18 and TRBJ1-1, reads NAGVMQNPRHLVRRRGQEARLRCSPMKGHSHVYWYRQLPEEGLKFMVYLQKENIIDESGMPKERFSAEFPKEGPSILRIQQVVRGDSAAYFCASSTAQGLNTEAFFGQGTRLTVV.